These 20 T cell receptor beta chains came from one sample sequenced in a study of neurological immune-mediated disorders. Regarding time point: longitudinal time-point 1 (baseline). TCRdb itself ran the 5' RACE reads through MiXCR, one entry per CDR3 protein. This table holds some 60,000 distinct CDR3 sequences, about 11% found once. Material: PBMCs. Source of these receptors: a male donor with HTLV-1-associated myelopathy (HAM/TSP).

This clonotype was detected many times. The J gene is TRBJ1-3, the V gene TRBV7-6; TRBD1 is a possible D gene (5 bases). This CDR3 is built from 17 residues. Germline V gene data show CDR1 as SGHVS and CDR2 as FNYEAQ. V was trimmed by 1 base and J by 0 bases, leaving 13 bases between them. The CDR3 sequence: CASSLGSDMSSGNTIYF. As DNA, the CDR3 is TGTGCCAGCAGCTTAGGTTCGGACATGAGCTCTGGAAACACCATATATTTT.

Details on this clonotype: The junction departs from germline at one end; a sequencing error may be responsible. J is TRBJ1-1 and V is TRBV5-5; no firm D call. Looked up from germline, CDR1 is SGHKS and CDR2 is YYEKEE (reference sequence). The CDR3 contains 15 residues. CDR3 sequence (DNA): TGTGTCAGCAGCCTGGGTCGCTTTCAGAACACTGAAGCTTTCTTT. Amino acids: CVSSLGRFQNTEAFF.

In this sample, this clonotype turned up a few times. This chain connects TRBV6-1 to TRBJ1-6, with D maybe TRBD1 (5 bases). This CDR3 spans 16 amino acids. Germline V lookup: CDR1 MNHNS, CDR2 SASEGT. V lost 2 bases and J 8 bases, leaving 16 bases between the germline ends. The CDR3: CASSENPGHLDSPLHF. CDR3 in DNA: TGTGCCAGCAGTGAAAACCCCGGACATCTAGATTCACCCCTCCACTTT.

This clonotype occurred many times. The J gene is TRBJ1-5, the V gene TRBV7-2; D is unresolved. Trimming took off 6 bases at V and 0 bases at J, with 9 bases between the two ends. Germline-derived CDR1 and CDR2 are SGHTA and FQGNSA. This CDR3 has 14 amino acids. CDR3 residues: CASSALYSNQPQHF. CDR3 in DNA: TGTGCCAGCAGTGCCTTGTATAGCAATCAGCCCCAGCATTTT.

J is TRBJ2-1 and V is TRBV20-1; 11 bases match TRBD2. V shed 3 bases and J 7 bases; nucleotides not matched to a gene: 8. The CDR3 has 15 residues. The germline CDR1 and CDR2 sequences are DFQATT and SNEGSKA (reference sequence). The CDR3, as DNA: TGCAGTGCTAGGTCTAGCGGGGGGCCCGAAAATGAGCAGTTCTTC. Encoded protein: CSARSSGGPENEQFF.

This clonotype was recorded many times. The genes are TRBV6-1 and TRBJ1-2; the D gene is possibly TRBD1 (6 bases). The CDR3 sequence is 13 residues long. With 2 bases removed from V and 4 bases from J, the gap between germline ends came to 8 bases. Germline lookup yields CDR1 MNHNS and CDR2 SASEGT. The CDR3 DNA is TGTGCCAGCAGTGAACAGGGGACCTATGGCTACACCTTC. Translating it yields CASSEQGTYGYTF.

This clonotype showed up many times. The chain combines TRBV5-5 with TRBJ1-4; D is possibly TRBD1 (6 bases). Germline V gives CDR1 SGHKS, CDR2 YYEKEE (reference sequence). V lost 4 bases to trimming and J lost 3 bases, with 16 bases between them. CDR3 length equals 16 residues. The DNA of the CDR3 is TGTGCCAGCAGCCCTTCGCGACAGGTTCCTAATGAAAAACTGTTTTTT. Translating it yields CASSPSRQVPNEKLFF.

This clonotype showed up many times. This rearrangement joins TRBV5-1 to TRBJ2-3, with 7 positions matching TRBD1. Trimming at V came to 2 bases and at J to 3 bases, leaving 6 bases not matched to a gene. The germline V gene has CDR1 SGHRS and CDR2 YFSETQ. The CDR3 runs 15 residues. The CDR3 nucleotides are TGCGCCAGCAGCTTACGGGACAGAAAAACAGATACGCAGTATTTT. Protein product: CASSLRDRKTDTQYF.

This clonotype came up many times. This chain connects TRBV20-1 to TRBJ1-6; a possible D gene is TRBD1 (6 bases). This CDR3 contains 13 residues. With 2 bases removed from V and 10 bases from J, the gap between germline ends came to 12 bases. CDR1 DFQATT and CDR2 SNEGSKA come from the germline V gene (reference sequence). The CDR3 coding sequence is TGCAGTGCTAGACAGGACAGTCCCTCACCCCTCCACTTT. Protein sequence: CSARQDSPSPLHF.

This clonotype was picked up many times. This rearrangement joins TRBV5-1 to TRBJ2-5, with D possibly being TRBD1 (6 bases). CDR3 size: 14 residues. Germline V CDR1 and CDR2: SGHRS, YFSETQ. V was pared by 4 bases and J by 6 bases, with 16 bases between. This CDR3 is CASSRGTGSQTQYF. The CDR3 coding sequence is TGCGCCAGCAGCCGCGGAACAGGGTCTCAGACCCAGTACTTC.

This clonotype has at least ten counts. The chain recombines TRBV24-1 with TRBJ2-1; 7 bases agree with TRBD2. Germline lookup yields CDR1 KGHDR and CDR2 SFDVKD. The CDR3 has 14 amino acids. Trimming at V came to 4 bases and at J to 8 bases, leaving 7 bases not matched to a gene. The DNA for the CDR3 is TGTGCCACCAGTGAAGCCGGGACTATCGATGAGCAGTTCTTC. It codes for CATSEAGTIDEQFF.

In this sample, this clonotype turned up many times. This rearrangement joins TRBV20-1 to TRBJ1-4, with D possibly matching TRBD1 (6 bases). This CDR3 has 12 amino acids. The V end was cut by 6 bases, the J end by 8 bases, with 13 bases between. Germline lookup yields CDR1 DFQATT and CDR2 SNEGSKA (reference sequence). The chain's CDR3 is CSARRGGEKLFF. For the CDR3, the DNA is TGCAGTGCCCGACGGGGGGGCGAAAAACTGTTTTTT.

This clonotype was counted at least ten times. V and J are TRBV20-1 and TRBJ2-1; D is possibly TRBD1 (6 bases). CDR3 length: 12 residues. Germline V gives CDR1 DFQATT, CDR2 SNEGSKA (reference sequence). V dropped 4 bases and J dropped 9 bases, with 13 bases sitting between them. This CDR3 reads CSANWGRTEQFF. CDR3 nucleotide sequence: TGCAGTGCTAACTGGGGGCGTACTGAGCAGTTCTTC.

This clonotype was picked up many times. The conserved phenylalanine or tryptophan normally closing the CDR3 is absent here, so this likely arose from a read error. This chain uses TRBV7-2 with TRBJ2-1; the match to TRBD2 covers 11 bases. The ends lost 5 bases at V and 4 bases at J; junction bases unmatched: 10. CDR3 length equals 17 residues. From germline, CDR1 is SGHTA and CDR2 FQGNSA. The DNA of the CDR3 is TGTGCCAGCAGCAGGAGGGGGACTAGCGGACGATACAATGAGCAGTTCCTC. Translation: CASSRRGTSGRYNEQFL.

In its sample, this clonotype was seen many times. CDR3 DNA: TGTGCCAGCAGCTTAGCGAATGTAGGGGGGGAGCTGTTTTTT. Its protein product is CASSLANVGGELFF. V gene TRBV7-2 combines with J gene TRBJ2-2; D unresolved. This CDR3 is 14 amino acids long. CDR1 SGHTA and CDR2 FQGNSA come from the germline V gene. Trimming cost V 0 bases and J 8 bases, with 10 bases left between them.

There are a few counts of this clonotype. A much larger clonotype is one base distant, so this may be a read error. V gene TRBV6-2 or TRBV6-3 combines with J gene TRBJ1-5; perhaps TRBD1 as D (5 bases). The length of the CDR3 is 15 residues. Germline V CDR1 and CDR2: MNHEY, SVGEGT. The DNA for the CDR3 is TGTACCAGCAGTTACCCTCCGGGGGTTCGCCAGCCCCAGCATTTT. The encoded protein is CTSSYPPGVRQPQHF.

At least ten counts were recorded for this clonotype. This chain links TRBV5-1 with TRBJ1-1, with D possibly being TRBD1 (5 bases). There are 14 residues in the CDR3. Germline V CDR1 and CDR2: SGHRS, YFSETQ. V was pared by 1 base and J by 4 bases, with 11 bases between. The CDR3 sequence is CASSLTPDSTEAFF. DNA for the CDR3: TGCGCCAGCAGCTTGACCCCTGACAGCACTGAAGCTTTCTTT.

This clonotype was detected only a few times. The rearrangement joins TRBV6-2 or TRBV6-3 to TRBJ2-7; TRBD1 matches 8 bases. The V and J ends lost 8 bases and 1 base, in that order; junction bases with no gene match: 10. CDR3 length: 15 amino acids. The germline CDR1 and CDR2 sequences are MNHEY and SVGEGT. Here the CDR3 reads CASDHQGDRSYEQYF. As DNA, the CDR3 is TGTGCCAGCGACCACCAGGGGGACAGGTCCTACGAGCAGTACTTC.

This clonotype was seen many times. V usage is TRBV6-5 and J usage is TRBJ1-2, with 10 bases identical to TRBD1. The V gene end was trimmed by 5 bases and the J gene end by 7 bases; junction bases not matched to a gene: 10. The CDR3 runs 15 residues. The germline V gene has CDR1 MNHEY and CDR2 SVGAGI. CDR3 sequence: CASSRFDRGPRGYTF. The CDR3 DNA reads as TGTGCCAGCAGTCGTTTTGACAGGGGGCCGCGTGGCTACACCTTC.

This clonotype was recorded at least ten times. The chain has TRBV29-1 and TRBJ2-5; D possibly corresponds to TRBD1 (6 bases). Trimming took 6 bases from V and 2 from J, leaving 22 bases between them. Germline values: CDR1 SQVTM, CDR2 ANQGSEA. The CDR3 extends over 16 amino acids. This CDR3 is CSVCRLRDTFQETQYF. Here the CDR3 DNA reads TGCAGCGTCTGCCGACTCCGGGACACCTTTCAAGAGACCCAGTACTTC.